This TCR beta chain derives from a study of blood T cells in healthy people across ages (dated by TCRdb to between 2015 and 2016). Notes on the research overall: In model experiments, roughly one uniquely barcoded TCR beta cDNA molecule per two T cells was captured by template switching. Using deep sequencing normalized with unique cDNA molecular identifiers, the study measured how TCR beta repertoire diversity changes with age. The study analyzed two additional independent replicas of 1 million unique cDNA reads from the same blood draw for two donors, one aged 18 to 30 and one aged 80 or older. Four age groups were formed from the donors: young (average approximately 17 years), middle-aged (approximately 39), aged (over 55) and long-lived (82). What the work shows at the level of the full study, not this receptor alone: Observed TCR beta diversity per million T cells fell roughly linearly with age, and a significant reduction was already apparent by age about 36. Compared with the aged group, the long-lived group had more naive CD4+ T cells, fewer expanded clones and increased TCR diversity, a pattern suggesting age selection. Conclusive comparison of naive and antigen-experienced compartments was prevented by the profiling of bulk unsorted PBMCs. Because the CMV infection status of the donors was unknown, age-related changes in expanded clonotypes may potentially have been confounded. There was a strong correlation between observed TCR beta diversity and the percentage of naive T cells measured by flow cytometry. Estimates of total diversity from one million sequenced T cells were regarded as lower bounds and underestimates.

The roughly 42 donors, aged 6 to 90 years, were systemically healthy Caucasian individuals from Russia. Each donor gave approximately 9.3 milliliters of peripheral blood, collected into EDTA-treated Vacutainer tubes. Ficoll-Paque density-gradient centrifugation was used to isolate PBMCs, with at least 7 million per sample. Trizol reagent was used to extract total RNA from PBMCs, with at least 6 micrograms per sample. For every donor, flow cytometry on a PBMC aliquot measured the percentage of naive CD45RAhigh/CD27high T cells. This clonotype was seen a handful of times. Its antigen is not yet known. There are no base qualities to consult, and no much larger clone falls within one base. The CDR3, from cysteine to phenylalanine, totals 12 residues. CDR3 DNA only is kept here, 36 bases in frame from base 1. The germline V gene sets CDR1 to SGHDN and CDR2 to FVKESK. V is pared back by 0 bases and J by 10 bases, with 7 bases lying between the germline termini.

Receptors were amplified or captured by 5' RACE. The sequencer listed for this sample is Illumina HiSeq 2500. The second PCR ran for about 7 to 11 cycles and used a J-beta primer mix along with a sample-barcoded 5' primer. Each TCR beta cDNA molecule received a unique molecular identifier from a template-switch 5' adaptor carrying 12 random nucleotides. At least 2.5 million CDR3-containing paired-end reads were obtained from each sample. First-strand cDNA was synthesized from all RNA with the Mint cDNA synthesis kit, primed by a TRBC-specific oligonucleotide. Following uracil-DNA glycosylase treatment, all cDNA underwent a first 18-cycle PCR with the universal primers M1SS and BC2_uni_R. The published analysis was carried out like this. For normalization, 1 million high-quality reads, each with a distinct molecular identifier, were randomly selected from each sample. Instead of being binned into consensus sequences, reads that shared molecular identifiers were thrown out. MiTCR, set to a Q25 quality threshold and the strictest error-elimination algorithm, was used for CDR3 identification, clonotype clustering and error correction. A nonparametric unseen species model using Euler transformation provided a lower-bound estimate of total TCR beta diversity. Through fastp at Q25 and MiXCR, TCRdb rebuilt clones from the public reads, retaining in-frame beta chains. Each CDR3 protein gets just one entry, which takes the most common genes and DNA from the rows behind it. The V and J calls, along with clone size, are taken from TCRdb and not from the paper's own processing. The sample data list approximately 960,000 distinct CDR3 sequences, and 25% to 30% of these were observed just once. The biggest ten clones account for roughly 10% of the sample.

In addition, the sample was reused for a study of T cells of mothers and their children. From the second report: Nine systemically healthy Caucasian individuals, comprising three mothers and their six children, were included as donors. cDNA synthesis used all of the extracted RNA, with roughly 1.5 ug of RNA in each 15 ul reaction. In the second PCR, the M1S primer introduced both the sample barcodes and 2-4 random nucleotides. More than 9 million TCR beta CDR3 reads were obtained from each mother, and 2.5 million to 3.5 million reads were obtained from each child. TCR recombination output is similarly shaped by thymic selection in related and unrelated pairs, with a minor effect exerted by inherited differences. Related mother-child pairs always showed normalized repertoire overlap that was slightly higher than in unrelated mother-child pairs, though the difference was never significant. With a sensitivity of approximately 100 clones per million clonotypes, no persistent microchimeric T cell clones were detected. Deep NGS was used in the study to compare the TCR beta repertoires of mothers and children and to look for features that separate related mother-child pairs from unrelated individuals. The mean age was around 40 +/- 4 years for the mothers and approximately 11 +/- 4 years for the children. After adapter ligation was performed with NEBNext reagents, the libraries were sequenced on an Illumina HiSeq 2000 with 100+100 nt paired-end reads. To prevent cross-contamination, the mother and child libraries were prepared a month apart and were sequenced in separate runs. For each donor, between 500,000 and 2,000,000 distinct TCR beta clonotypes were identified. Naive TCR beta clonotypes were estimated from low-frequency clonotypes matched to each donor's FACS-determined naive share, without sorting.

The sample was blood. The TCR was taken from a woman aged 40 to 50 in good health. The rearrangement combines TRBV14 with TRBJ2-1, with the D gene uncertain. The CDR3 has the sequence CASSQESPEQFF. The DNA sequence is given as TGTGCCAGCAGCCAAGAGTCGCCAGAGCAGTTCTTC.